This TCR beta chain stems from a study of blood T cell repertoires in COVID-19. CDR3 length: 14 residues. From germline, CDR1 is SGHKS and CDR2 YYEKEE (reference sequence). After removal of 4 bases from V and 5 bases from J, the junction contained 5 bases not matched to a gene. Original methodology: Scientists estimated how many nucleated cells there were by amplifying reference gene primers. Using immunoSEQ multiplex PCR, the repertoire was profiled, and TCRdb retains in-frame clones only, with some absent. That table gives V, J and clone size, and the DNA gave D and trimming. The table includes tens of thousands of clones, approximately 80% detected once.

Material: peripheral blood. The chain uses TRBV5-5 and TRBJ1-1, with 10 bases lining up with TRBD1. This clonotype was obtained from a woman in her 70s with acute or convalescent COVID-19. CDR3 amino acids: CASSRRDRGTEAFF. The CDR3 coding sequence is TGTGCCAGCAGCCGCCGGGACAGGGGAACTGAAGCTTTCTTT. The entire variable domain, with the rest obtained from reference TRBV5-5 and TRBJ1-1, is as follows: DAGVTQSPTHLIKTRGQQVTLRCSPISGHKSVSWYQQVLGQGPQFIFQYYEKEERGRGNFPDRFSARQFPNYSSELNVNALLLGDSALYLCASSRRDRGTEAFFGQGTRLTVV.